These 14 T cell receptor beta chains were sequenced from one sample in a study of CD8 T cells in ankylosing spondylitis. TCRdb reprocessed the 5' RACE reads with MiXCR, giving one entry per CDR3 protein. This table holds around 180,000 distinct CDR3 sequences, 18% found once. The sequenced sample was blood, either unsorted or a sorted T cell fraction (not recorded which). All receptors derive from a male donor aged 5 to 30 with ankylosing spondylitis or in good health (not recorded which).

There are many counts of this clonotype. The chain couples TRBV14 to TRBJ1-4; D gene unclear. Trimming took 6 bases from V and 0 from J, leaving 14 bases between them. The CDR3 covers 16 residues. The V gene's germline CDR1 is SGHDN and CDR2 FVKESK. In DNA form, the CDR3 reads TGTGCCAGCAGGGGAGGAACCGGTCCAACTAATGAAAAACTGTTTTTT. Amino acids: CASRGGTGPTNEKLFF.

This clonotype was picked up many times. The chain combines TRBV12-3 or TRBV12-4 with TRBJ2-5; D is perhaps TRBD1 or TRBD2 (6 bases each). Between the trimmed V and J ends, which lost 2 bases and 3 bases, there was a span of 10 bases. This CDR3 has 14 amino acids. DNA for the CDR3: TGTGCCAGCAGTTTACCGGGGGCGGAAGAGACCCAGTACTTC. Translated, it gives CASSLPGAEETQYF.

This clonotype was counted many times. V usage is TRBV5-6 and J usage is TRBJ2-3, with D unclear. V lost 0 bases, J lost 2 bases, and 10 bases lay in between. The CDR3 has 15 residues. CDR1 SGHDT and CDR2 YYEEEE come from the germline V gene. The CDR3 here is CASSLDVGNTDTQYF. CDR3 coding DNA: TGTGCCAGCAGCTTGGACGTCGGTAACACAGATACGCAGTATTTT.

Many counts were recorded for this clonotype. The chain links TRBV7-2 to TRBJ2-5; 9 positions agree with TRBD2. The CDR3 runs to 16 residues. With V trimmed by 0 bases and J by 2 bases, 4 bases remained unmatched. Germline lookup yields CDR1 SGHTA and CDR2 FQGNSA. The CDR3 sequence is CASSLAASGGQETQYF. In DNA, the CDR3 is TGTGCCAGCAGCTTAGCAGCCAGCGGGGGGCAAGAGACCCAGTACTTC.

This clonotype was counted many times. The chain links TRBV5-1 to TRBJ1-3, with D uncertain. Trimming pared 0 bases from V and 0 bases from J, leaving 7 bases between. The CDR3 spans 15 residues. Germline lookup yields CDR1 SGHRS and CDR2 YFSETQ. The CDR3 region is CASSLGHISGNTIYF. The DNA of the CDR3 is TGCGCCAGCAGCTTGGGGCATATCTCTGGAAACACCATATATTTT. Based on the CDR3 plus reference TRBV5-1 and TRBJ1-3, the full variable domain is KAGVTQTPRYLIKTRGQQVTLSCSPISGHRSVSWYQQTPGQGLQFLFEYFSETQRNKGNFPGRFSGRQFSNSRSEMNVSTLELGDSALYLCASSLGHISGNTIYFGEGSWLTVV.

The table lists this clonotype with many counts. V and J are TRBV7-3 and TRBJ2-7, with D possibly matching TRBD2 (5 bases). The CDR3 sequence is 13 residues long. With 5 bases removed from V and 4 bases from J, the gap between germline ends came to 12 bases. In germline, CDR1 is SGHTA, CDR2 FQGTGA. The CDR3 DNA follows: TGTGCCAGCAGCCCCGGGGAACTTTACGAGCAGTACTTC. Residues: CASSPGELYEQYF.

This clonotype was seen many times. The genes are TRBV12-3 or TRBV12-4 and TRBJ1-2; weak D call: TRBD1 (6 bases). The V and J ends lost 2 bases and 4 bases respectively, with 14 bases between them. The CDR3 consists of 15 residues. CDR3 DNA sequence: TGTGCCAGCAGTTTATACCAAGGGGGTTCCTATGGCTACACCTTC. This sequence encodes CASSLYQGGSYGYTF.

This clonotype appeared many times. The CDR3 sequence: CASSFKREGFTDTQYF. CDR3 sequence (DNA): TGTGCCAGCAGTTTCAAGCGGGAGGGATTCACAGATACGCAGTATTTT. V is TRBV25-1 and J is TRBJ2-3, with TRBD2 matching 10 bases. The CDR3 is 16 amino acids. Germline lookup yields CDR1 MGHDK and CDR2 SYGVNS. V lost 5 bases and J lost 2; bases outside the gene matches: 7.

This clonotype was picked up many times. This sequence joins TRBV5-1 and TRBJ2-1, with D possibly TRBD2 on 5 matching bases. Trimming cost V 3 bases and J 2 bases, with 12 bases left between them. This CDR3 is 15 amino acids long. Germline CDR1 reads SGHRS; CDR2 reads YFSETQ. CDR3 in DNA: TGCGCCAGCAGCTCGGAAGCGGTTACCTACAATGAGCAGTTCTTC. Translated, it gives CASSSEAVTYNEQFF.

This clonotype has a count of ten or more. CDR3 amino acids: CASSLGGASGTDTQYF. The CDR3 nucleotides are TGTGCCAGCAGCTTAGGCGGGGCTAGCGGCACAGATACGCAGTATTTT. The V call is TRBV7-8, the J call TRBJ2-3, with a tentative D call TRBD2 (6 bases). Trimming removed 1 base at V and 1 base at J, with 12 bases between. This CDR3 is built from 16 residues. The germline V gene has CDR1 SGHVS and CDR2 FQNEAQ. Full variable domain (outside the CDR3, taken from reference TRBV7-8 and TRBJ2-3): GAGVSQSPRYKVAKRGQDVALRCDPISGHVSLFWYQQALGQGPEFLTYFQNEAQLDKSGLPSDRFFAERPEGSVSTLKIQRTQQEDSAVYLCASSLGGASGTDTQYFGPGTRLTVL.

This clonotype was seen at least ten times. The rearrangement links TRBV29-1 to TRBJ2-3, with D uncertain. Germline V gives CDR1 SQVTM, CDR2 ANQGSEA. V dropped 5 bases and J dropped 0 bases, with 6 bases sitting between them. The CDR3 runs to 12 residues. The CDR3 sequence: CSVHTSTDTQYF. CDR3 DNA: TGCAGCGTTCATACTAGCACAGATACGCAGTATTTT.

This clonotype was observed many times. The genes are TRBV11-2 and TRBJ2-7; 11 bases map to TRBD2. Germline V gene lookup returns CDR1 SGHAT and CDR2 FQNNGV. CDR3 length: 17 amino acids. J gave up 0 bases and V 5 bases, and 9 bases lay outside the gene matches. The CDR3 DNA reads TGTGCCAGCAGCACCCATTTACTAGCGGGAGTCTCCTACGAGCAGTACTTC. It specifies CASSTHLLAGVSYEQYF.

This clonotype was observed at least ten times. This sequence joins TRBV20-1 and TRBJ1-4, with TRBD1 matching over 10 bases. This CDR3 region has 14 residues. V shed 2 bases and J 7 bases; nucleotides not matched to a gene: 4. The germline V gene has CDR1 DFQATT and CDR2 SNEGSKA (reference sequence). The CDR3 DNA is TGCAGTGCTAGACCGGGACAGGGGTTTGAAAAACTGTTTTTT. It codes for CSARPGQGFEKLFF.

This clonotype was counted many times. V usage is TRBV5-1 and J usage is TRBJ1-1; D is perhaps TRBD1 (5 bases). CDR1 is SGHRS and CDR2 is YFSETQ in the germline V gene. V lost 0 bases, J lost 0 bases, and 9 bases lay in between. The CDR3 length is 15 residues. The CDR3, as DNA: TGCGCCAGCAGCTTGGAGGGGCCCATGAACACTGAAGCTTTCTTT. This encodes CASSLEGPMNTEAFF. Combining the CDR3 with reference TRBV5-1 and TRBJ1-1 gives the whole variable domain KAGVTQTPRYLIKTRGQQVTLSCSPISGHRSVSWYQQTPGQGLQFLFEYFSETQRNKGNFPGRFSGRQFSNSRSEMNVSTLELGDSALYLCASSLEGPMNTEAFFGQGTRLTVV.